Each of the 7 T cell receptor beta chains below was sequenced from the same sample in a study of T cells in Graves' hyperthyroidism and ophthalmopathy. There were TCR beta CDR3 regions amplified from RNA transcripts. When the TCR CDR3 underwent first-round RT-PCR, the HTBI primer set was used. TCRdb redid the calling of the multiplex PCR reads with MiXCR, one entry per CDR3 protein. The sample contains 550,000 to 650,000 distinct CDR3 sequences, 12% to 15% of which appear only once. Sequenced: blood. The receptors here all came from a woman between 40 and 50 years old with Graves' hyperthyroidism.

The chain couples TRBV29-1 to TRBJ2-4; D uncertain. Trimming shortened V by 6 bases and J by 0 bases, and 18 bases separated the two germline ends. Germline V gives CDR1 SQVTM, CDR2 ANQGSEA. This CDR3 is 16 amino acids long. The DNA for the CDR3 is TGCAGCGTCGGCCCCTTTGTGAGATTAGCCAAAAACATTCAGTACTTC. Protein product: CSVGPFVRLAKNIQYF.

This clonotype was recorded at least ten times. The V gene is TRBV12-3 or TRBV12-4, the J gene TRBJ1-6; TRBD1 matches at 7 bases. This CDR3 contains 13 residues. The V segment lost 4 bases and the J segment 13 bases; nucleotides outside the gene matches: 7. The CDR3, as DNA: TGTGCCAGCAGTTCCCTCAGGGGGGACCCCCTCCACTTT. This encodes CASSSLRGDPLHF.

CDR3 in amino acids: CASSQVRQNNNQPQHF. CDR3 nucleotide sequence: TGCGCCAGCAGCCAAGTTAGACAGAACAACAATCAGCCCCAGCATTTT. This chain uses TRBV4-1 with TRBJ1-5, with D perhaps TRBD1 (5 bases). The V gene lost 1 base and the J gene lost 3 bases, with 13 bases spanning the gap. CDR1 is MGHRA and CDR2 is YSYEKL in the germline V gene. CDR3 length: 16 amino acids.

This clonotype was seen at least ten times. The chain joins TRBV20-1 to TRBJ1-1; D remains ambiguous. V was pared by 3 bases and J by 0 bases, with 5 bases between. The germline CDR1 and CDR2 sequences are DFQATT and SNEGSKA (reference sequence). The CDR3 totals 12 residues. The CDR3: CSARHMNTEAFF. The DNA of the CDR3 is TGCAGTGCTAGGCATATGAACACTGAAGCTTTCTTT.

This clonotype was seen only once. The chain is built from TRBV20-1 and TRBJ1-5; no clear D gene. From germline, CDR1 is DFQATT and CDR2 SNEGSKA (reference sequence). V gave up 0 bases and J gave up 2 bases, with 11 bases separating them. CDR3 size: 15 residues. In DNA form, the CDR3 reads TGCAGTGCTAGAGACGAGACGAGGGGCAATCAGCCCCAGCATTTT. Amino acid sequence: CSARDETRGNQPQHF.

The chain links TRBV19 to TRBJ2-3, with 8 bases identical to TRBD2. CDR3 size: 13 residues. V was pared by 2 bases and J by 10 bases, with 5 bases of the junction left unmatched. The germline CDR1 and CDR2 sequences are LNHDA and SQIVND (reference sequence). CDR3 sequence reads: CASSINSGISQYF. The DNA for the CDR3 is TGTGCCAGTAGTATAAATAGCGGGATATCGCAGTATTTT.

This clonotype was detected only a few times. The chain couples TRBV7-2 to TRBJ1-5, with no clear D. From germline, CDR1 is SGHTA and CDR2 FQGNSA. Trimming took off 4 bases at V and 7 bases at J, with 8 bases between the two ends. The CDR3 length is 12 residues. Written as DNA, the CDR3 is TGTGCCAGCAGCTCCGGGCAGCAGCCCCAGCATTTT. Its protein is CASSSGQQPQHF.